The next 10 T cell receptor beta chains were all read from a single sample in a study of control samples from healthy donors and cancer patients (dated by TCRdb to the early 2020s). Libraries came from the immunoSEQ multiplex PCR assay. The table comes from immuneACCESS by way of TCRdb, which keeps in-frame sequences with V and J called. Part of the clones is missing from these tables; in studies checked, under half for an unresolved V gene and the rest for unknown reasons. Recorded for this sample are tens of thousands of clones; roughly nine tenths of them occurred a single time. 0.92% of the sample comes from the top ten. Material for sequencing was blood. The receptors were sampled from a woman in her 30s in good health.

The rearrangement links TRBV5-1 to TRBJ1-2; D gene unclear. Looked up from germline, CDR1 is SGHRS and CDR2 is YFSETQ. This CDR3 spans 12 amino acids. V was shortened by 4 bases and J by 8 bases, with 12 bases between the two germline ends. The CDR3 region has the DNA TGCGCCAGCAGCCCCCGTGGGGTAGGCTACACCTTC. This encodes CASSPRGVGYTF. The variable domain in full, completed from reference TRBV5-1 and TRBJ1-2, reads KAGVTQTPRYLIKTRGQQVTLSCSPISGHRSVSWYQQTPGQGLQFLFEYFSETQRNKGNFPGRFSGRQFSNSRSEMNVSTLELGDSALYLCASSPRGVGYTFGSGTRLTVV.

The genes are TRBV18 and TRBJ1-1; D unclear. CDR1 is KGHSH and CDR2 is LQKENI in the germline V gene. V was clipped by 6 bases and J by 4 bases, with 18 bases between them. The CDR3 runs 15 residues. In DNA, the CDR3 is TGTGCCAGCTCGGGAGACGGCGCCGGAAGCACTGAAGCTTTCTTT. Encoded protein: CASSGDGAGSTEAFF.

V gene TRBV12-3 or TRBV12-4 combines with J gene TRBJ2-7; no firm D call. CDR3 length: 12 amino acids. The V and J ends lost 1 base and 5 bases respectively, with 6 bases between them. The CDR3 DNA sequence: TGTGCCAGCAGTTTAGTGCTGAACGAGCAGTACTTC. Its protein is CASSLVLNEQYF.

The V gene is TRBV30, the J gene TRBJ2-3, with TRBD2 matching 9 bases. CDR3 length equals 15 residues. The V and J ends lost 3 bases and 4 bases, in that order; junction bases with no gene match: 8. Germline CDR1 GTSNPN, CDR2 SVGIG (reference sequence). The CDR3 sequence is CAWRGLADPADTQYF. As DNA, the CDR3 is TGTGCCTGGAGGGGACTAGCCGACCCCGCAGATACGCAGTATTTT.

The chain couples TRBV15 to TRBJ1-3; unclear D gene. V dropped 4 bases and J dropped 4 bases, with 11 bases sitting between them. The germline gives CDR1 LNHNV, CDR2 YYDKDF (reference sequence). The CDR3 loop spans 14 amino acids. The DNA of the CDR3 is TGTGCCACCAGCAAACAGTTTTTAGGAAACACCATATATTTT. Amino acids: CATSKQFLGNTIYF.

This clone was counted once. The gene calls are TRBV2 and TRBJ1-1; tentative D call: TRBD1 (6 bases). The V gene's germline CDR1 is SNHLY and CDR2 FYNNEI. CDR3 length: 14 residues. The V end lost 10 bases, the J end lost 6 bases, and 21 bases lay between the germline ends. In DNA form, the CDR3 reads TGTGCCACCCCTCGGGAGGACAGACACGCTGAAGCTTTCTTT. This codes for CATPREDRHAEAFF.

V and J are TRBV9 and TRBJ2-7; 7 positions match TRBD1. The germline gives CDR1 SGDLS, CDR2 YYNGEE. This CDR3 spans 14 amino acids. The J segment lost 4 bases and the V segment lost 4 bases, leaving 8 bases of the junction unmatched. CDR3 region: CASSLRDRAYEQYF. The CDR3 region has the DNA TGTGCCAGCAGCCTCCGTGACAGGGCGTACGAGCAGTACTTC.

The DNA for the CDR3 is TGTGCCAGCAGTTACGATGTGAGTAGCACAGATACGCAGTATTTT. Protein: CASSYDVSSTDTQYF. The chain employs TRBV6-5 and TRBJ2-3; D is undetermined. Germline CDR1 is MNHEY and CDR2 is SVGAGI. This CDR3 spans 15 amino acids. V shed 2 bases and J shed 0 bases, with 9 bases lying between them.

The CDR3 nucleotides are TGTGCCACCAAGGACGGAGGCAATACTGGAAACACCATATATTTT. Encoded protein: CATKDGGNTGNTIYF. The chain joins TRBV15 to TRBJ1-3; D gene ambiguous. CDR3 length: 15 residues. Trimming stripped 7 bases from V and 2 bases from J, with 15 bases between. The germline V gene encodes CDR1 LNHNV and CDR2 YYDKDF (reference sequence).

The V gene is TRBV28, the J gene TRBJ2-5; D possibly corresponds to TRBD1 (6 bases). V was cut by 6 bases and J by 2 bases, with 13 bases left in between. Germline V gene data show CDR1 as MDHEN and CDR2 as SYDVKM. The length of the CDR3 is 14 residues. CDR3 region: CASSQGQLQETQYF. Here the CDR3 DNA reads TGTGCCAGCAGCCAGGGACAACTACAAGAGACCCAGTACTTC.